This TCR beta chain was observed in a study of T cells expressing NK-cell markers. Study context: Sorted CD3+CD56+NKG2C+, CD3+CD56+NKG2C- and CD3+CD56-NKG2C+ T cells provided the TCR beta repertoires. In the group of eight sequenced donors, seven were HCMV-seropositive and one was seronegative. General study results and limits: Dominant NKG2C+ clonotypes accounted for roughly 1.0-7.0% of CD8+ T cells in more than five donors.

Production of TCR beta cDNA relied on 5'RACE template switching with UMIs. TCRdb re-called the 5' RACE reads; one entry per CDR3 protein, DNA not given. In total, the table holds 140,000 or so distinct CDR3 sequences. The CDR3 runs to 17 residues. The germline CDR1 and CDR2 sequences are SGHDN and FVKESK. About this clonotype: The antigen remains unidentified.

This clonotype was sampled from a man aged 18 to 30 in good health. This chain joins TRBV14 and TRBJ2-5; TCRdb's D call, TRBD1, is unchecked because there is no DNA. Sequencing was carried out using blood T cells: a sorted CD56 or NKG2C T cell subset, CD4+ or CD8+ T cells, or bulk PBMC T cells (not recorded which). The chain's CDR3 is CASSPIAAGGSQETQYF.